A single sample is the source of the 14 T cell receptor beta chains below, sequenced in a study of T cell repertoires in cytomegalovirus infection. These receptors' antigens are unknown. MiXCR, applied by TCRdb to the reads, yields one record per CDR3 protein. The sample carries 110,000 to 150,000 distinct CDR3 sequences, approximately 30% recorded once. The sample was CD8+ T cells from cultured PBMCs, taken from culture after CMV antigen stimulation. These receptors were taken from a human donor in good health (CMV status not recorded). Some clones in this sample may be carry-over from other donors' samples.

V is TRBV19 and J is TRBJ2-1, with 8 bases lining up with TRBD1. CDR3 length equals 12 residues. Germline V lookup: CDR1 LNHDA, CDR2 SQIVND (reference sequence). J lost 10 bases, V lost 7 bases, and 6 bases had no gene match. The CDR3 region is CASTDRGGEQFF. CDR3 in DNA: TGTGCCAGTACCGACAGGGGTGGAGAGCAGTTCTTC.

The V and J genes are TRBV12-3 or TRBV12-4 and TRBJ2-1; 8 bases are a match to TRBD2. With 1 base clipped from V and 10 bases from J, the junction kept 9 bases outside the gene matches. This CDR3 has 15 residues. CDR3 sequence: CASSLEPGLAGEQFF. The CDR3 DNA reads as TGTGCCAGCAGTTTAGAACCAGGACTAGCAGGCGAGCAGTTCTTC.

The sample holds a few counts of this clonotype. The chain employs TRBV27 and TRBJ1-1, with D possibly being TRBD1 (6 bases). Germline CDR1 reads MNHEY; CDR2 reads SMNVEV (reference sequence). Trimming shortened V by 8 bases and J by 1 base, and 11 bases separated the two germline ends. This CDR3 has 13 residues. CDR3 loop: CASGQNKNTEAFF. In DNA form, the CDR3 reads TGTGCCAGCGGACAGAATAAGAACACTGAAGCTTTCTTT.

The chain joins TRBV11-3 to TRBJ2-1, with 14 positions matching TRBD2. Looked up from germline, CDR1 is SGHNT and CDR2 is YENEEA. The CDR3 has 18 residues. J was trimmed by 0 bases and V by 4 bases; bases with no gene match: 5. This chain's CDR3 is CASSSRTSGGYSYNEQFF. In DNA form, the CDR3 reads TGTGCCAGCAGCTCTCGGACTAGCGGGGGGTACTCCTACAATGAGCAGTTCTTC.

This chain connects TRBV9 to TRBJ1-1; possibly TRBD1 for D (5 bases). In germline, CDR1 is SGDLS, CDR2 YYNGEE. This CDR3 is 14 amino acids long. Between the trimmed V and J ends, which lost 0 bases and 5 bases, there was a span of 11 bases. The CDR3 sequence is CASSVDPGGTEAFF. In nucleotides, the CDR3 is TGTGCCAGCAGCGTAGATCCGGGGGGTACTGAAGCTTTCTTT. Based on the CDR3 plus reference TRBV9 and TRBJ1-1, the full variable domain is DSGVTQTPKHLITATGQRVTLRCSPRSGDLSVYWYQQSLDQGLQFLIQYYNGEERAKGNILERFSAQQFPDLHSELNLSSLELGDSALYFCASSVDPGGTEAFFGQGTRLTVV.

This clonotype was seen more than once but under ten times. CDR3 loop: CATTSGPFSYGYTF. CDR3 sequence (DNA): TGTGCCACCACGTCGGGACCTTTCAGCTATGGCTACACCTTC. The chain joins TRBV2 to TRBJ1-2; a possible D gene is TRBD1 (5 bases). Trimming pared 10 bases from V and 4 bases from J, leaving 19 bases between. CDR3 length: 14 amino acids. Germline loops: CDR1 SNHLY, CDR2 FYNNEI.

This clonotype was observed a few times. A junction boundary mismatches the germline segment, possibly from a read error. The CDR3 spells CASSDGTVFEEYF. CDR3 DNA sequence: TGTGCCAGCAGTGACGGGACCGTGTTCGAGGAGTACTTC. This chain uses TRBV6-1 with TRBJ2-7; D may correspond to TRBD1 or TRBD2 (5 bases each). The CDR3 has 13 residues. CDR1 and CDR2 (germline): MNHNS, SASEGT.

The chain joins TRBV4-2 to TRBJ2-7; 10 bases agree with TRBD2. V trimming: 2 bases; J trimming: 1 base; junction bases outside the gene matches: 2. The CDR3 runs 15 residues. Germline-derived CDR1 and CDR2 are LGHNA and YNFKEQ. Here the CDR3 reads CASSQTSGVSYEQYF. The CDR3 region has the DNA TGTGCCAGCAGCCAAACTAGCGGGGTGTCCTACGAGCAGTACTTC.

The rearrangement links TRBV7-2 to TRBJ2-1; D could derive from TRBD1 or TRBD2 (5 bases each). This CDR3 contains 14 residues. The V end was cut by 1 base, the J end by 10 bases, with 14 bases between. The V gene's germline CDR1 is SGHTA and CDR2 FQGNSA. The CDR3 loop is CASSLGGLPGEQFF. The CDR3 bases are TGTGCCAGCAGCTTAGGCGGACTCCCAGGGGAGCAGTTCTTC.

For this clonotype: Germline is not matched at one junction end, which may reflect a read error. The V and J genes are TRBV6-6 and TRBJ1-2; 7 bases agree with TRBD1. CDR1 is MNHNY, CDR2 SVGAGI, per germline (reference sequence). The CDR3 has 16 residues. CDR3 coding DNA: TGTACCAGCAGTGCGACAGGGCCGAAAGATAACTATGGCTACACCTTC. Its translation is CTSSATGPKDNYGYTF.

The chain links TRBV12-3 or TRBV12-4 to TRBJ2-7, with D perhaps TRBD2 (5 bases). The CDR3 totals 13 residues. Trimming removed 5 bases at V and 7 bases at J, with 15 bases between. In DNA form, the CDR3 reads TGTGCCAGCAGTCCCAGGACTCCCACAGAGCAGTACTTC. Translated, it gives CASSPRTPTEQYF.

CDR3 in DNA: TGTGCCAGCAGTCATCGGGTCGGGGGGCTGGATACGCAGTATTTT. Its protein product is CASSHRVGGLDTQYF. V usage is TRBV12-3 or TRBV12-4 and J usage is TRBJ2-3; tentatively, D is TRBD2 (7 bases). V was clipped by 5 bases and J by 6 bases, with 18 bases between them. The length of the CDR3 is 15 residues.

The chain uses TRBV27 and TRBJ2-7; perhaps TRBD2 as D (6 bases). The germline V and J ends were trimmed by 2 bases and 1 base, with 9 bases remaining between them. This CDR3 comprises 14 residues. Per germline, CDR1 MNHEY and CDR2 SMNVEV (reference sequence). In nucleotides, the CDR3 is TGTGCCAGCAGTTTAATGGGGAGGTCCTACGAGCAGTACTTC. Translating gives CASSLMGRSYEQYF.

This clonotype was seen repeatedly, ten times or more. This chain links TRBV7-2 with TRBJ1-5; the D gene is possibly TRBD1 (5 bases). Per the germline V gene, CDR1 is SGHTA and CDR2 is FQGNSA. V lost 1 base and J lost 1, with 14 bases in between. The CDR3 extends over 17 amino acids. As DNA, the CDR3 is TGTGCCAGCAGCTTAGACCCTGGGACGGAAAGCAATCAGCCCCAGCATTTT. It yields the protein CASSLDPGTESNQPQHF.